These 18 T cell receptor beta chains came from one sample sequenced in a study of CD8+CD57+ T cells in acquired aplastic anemia listed by TCRdb under 2018. Reads for this sample came from an Illumina HiSeq 2000. Genomic DNA was used as template for profiling of TCR beta VDJ combinations and CDR3 sequences. TCRdb itself trimmed the public reads at Q25 with fastp, ran MiXCR and retained productive beta chains. Here each entry gathers all rows of one CDR3 protein and keeps the most common genes and DNA. This sample holds about 210,000 distinct CDR3 sequences; about a third were observed only once. The ten largest clones take up around 1.1% of the sample. The sequencing input was sorted CD4+, CD8+, or CD8+CD57+ T cells (not recorded which) from PBMCs. The receptors stem from a human donor in good health, serving as a control.

This clonotype was seen ten or more times. The chain links TRBV10-3 to TRBJ1-5, with TRBD1 as a possible D gene (5 bases). Germline loops: CDR1 ENHRY, CDR2 SYGVKD. The CDR3 has 15 amino acids. V lost 4 bases, J lost 7 bases, and 17 bases lay in between. Here the CDR3 reads CAISGTTGVEQPQHF. The CDR3 region has the DNA TGTGCCATCAGTGGCACAACAGGAGTCGAGCAGCCCCAGCATTTT.

Comments on this clonotype: This clone may be a read error of a much larger clone one base away. This chain uses TRBV6-1 with TRBJ2-3; D not certain. Germline V CDR1 and CDR2: MNHNS, SASEGT. This CDR3 region has 15 residues. The CDR3 DNA is TGTGTCAGCAGTGAAGTCTTCGTTGACACAGATACGCAGTATTTT. Translating gives CVSSEVFVDTDTQYF.

This clonotype showed up just a few times. This sequence joins TRBV4-2 and TRBJ1-6; no firm D call. The germline V gene has CDR1 LGHNA and CDR2 YNFKEQ. The CDR3 extends over 14 amino acids. V was shortened by 4 bases and J by 4 bases, with 8 bases between the two germline ends. This CDR3 is CASSLGIYNSPLHF. CDR3 coding DNA: TGTGCCAGCAGCCTTGGGATTTATAATTCACCCCTCCACTTT.

V gene TRBV7-8 combines with J gene TRBJ1-3, with TRBD1 as a possible D gene (5 bases). Germline V CDR1 and CDR2: SGHVS, FQNEAQ. Trimming stripped 5 bases from V and 0 bases from J, with 20 bases between. CDR3 length equals 18 residues. The CDR3 DNA is TGTGCCAGCAGCACACTTTTTCCGGGGGGGGACTCTGGAAACACCATATATTTT. Its translation is CASSTLFPGGDSGNTIYF.

The chain joins TRBV2 to TRBJ2-3, with 10 bases lining up with TRBD1. The CDR3 loop spans 14 amino acids. Trimming removed 6 bases from V and 4 bases from J; junction bases left unmatched: 4. Germline V gene lookup returns CDR1 SNHLY and CDR2 FYNNEI. The CDR3 DNA reads as TGTGCCAGCAGGACAGGGGGCTTCGCAGATACGCAGTATTTT. This sequence encodes CASRTGGFADTQYF.

The V call is TRBV4-1, the J call TRBJ2-3; 12 nucleotides agree with TRBD2. CDR3 length: 16 residues. V dropped 2 bases and J dropped 4; count of bases not matched to a gene: 4. Germline lookup yields CDR1 MGHRA and CDR2 YSYEKL. The CDR3 reads CASSQPTSGRADTQYF. The DNA for the CDR3 is TGCGCCAGCAGCCAACCGACTAGCGGGAGAGCAGATACGCAGTATTTT.

The rearrangement joins TRBV5-5 to TRBJ1-2; maybe TRBD1 (5 bases). This CDR3 region has 15 residues. Looked up from germline, CDR1 is SGHKS and CDR2 is YYEKEE (reference sequence). Trimming shortened V by 0 bases and J by 1 base, and 10 bases separated the two germline ends. The CDR3 protein is CASSLGQSINYGYTF. The DNA of the CDR3 is TGTGCCAGCAGCTTGGGACAGAGTATTAACTATGGCTACACCTTC.

This clonotype was found a few times. This chain connects TRBV6-1 to TRBJ2-7; D is ambiguous. The V and J ends lost 2 bases and 3 bases respectively, with 11 bases between them. The CDR3 runs to 14 residues. In germline, CDR1 is MNHNS, CDR2 SASEGT. The CDR3 bases are TGTGCCAGCAGTGAATTGACAAATTACTACGAGCAGTACTTC. It is translated as CASSELTNYYEQYF.

A note on this clonotype: Since the CDR3 does not end with the conserved phenylalanine or tryptophan, this likely comes from a read error. Written as DNA, the CDR3 is TGTGCCAGCAGCCCTCCCAGGAGGACTACAAGATTCGGGGAGCTGTTTCTT. Translating it yields CASSPPRRTTRFGELFL. The chain recombines TRBV11-1 with TRBJ2-2; maybe TRBD2 (6 bases). The CDR3 contains 17 residues. Trimming took 5 bases from V and 7 from J, leaving 23 bases between them. Germline V CDR1 and CDR2: SGHAT, FQDESV (reference sequence).

V is TRBV2 and J is TRBJ1-2; 9 positions agree with TRBD1. J gave up 3 bases and V 6 bases, and 5 bases lay outside the gene matches. Looked up from germline, CDR1 is SNHLY and CDR2 is FYNNEI. The CDR3 length is 14 residues. The CDR3 nucleotides read TGTGCCAGCAGGACTACAGGGGGCGACTATGGCTACACCTTC. This codes for CASRTTGGDYGYTF.

Details on this clonotype: This clone may be a read error of a much larger clone one base away. The V and J genes are TRBV11-1 and TRBJ2-7; 8 positions match TRBD1. Germline-derived CDR1 and CDR2 are SGHAT and FQDESV (reference sequence). V dropped 2 bases and J dropped 4; count of bases not matched to a gene: 10. This CDR3 is built from 16 residues. Here the CDR3 DNA reads TGTGCCAGCAGCTTAAGTTCGACAGGGGCCGAATACGAGCAGTACTTC. This sequence encodes CASSLSSTGAEYEQYF. Combining the CDR3 with reference TRBV11-1 and TRBJ2-7 gives the whole variable domain EAEVAQSPRYKITEKSQAVAFWCDPISGHATLYWYRQILGQGPELLVQFQDESVVDDSQLPKDRFSAERLKGVDSTLKIQPAELGDSAMYLCASSLSSTGAEYEQYFGPGTRLTVT.

Points on this clonotype: Relative to the germline gene, one junction end is altered; a read error may explain this. The chain combines TRBV11-3 with TRBJ2-1; D gene unclear. In germline, CDR1 is SGHNT, CDR2 YENEEA. The CDR3 covers 12 residues. CDR3 in amino acids: CTSSSGSWVQFF. The DNA of the CDR3 is TGTACCAGCAGCTCAGGTTCTTGGGTTCAGTTCTTC.

In its sample, this clonotype was seen many times. V usage is TRBV11-2 and J usage is TRBJ2-3; 11 bases are a match to TRBD2. CDR1 is SGHAT, CDR2 FQNNGV, per germline. V shed 6 bases and J 2 bases; nucleotides not matched to a gene: 10. The CDR3 is 17 residues long. The chain's CDR3 is CASSPGLAGPYTDTQYF. Written as DNA, the CDR3 is TGTGCCAGCAGTCCCGGACTAGCGGGCCCCTACACAGATACGCAGTATTTT. Filled out from reference TRBV11-2 and TRBJ2-3, the complete variable domain reads EAGVAQSPRYKIIEKRQSVAFWCNPISGHATLYWYQQILGQGPKLLIQFQNNGVVDDSQLPKDRFSAERLKGVDSTLKIQPAKLEDSAVYLCASSPGLAGPYTDTQYFGPGTRLTVL.

About this clonotype: A much larger clone sits a single nucleotide away, making a read error possible. The J gene is TRBJ2-7, the V gene TRBV6-4, with D perhaps being TRBD1 or TRBD2 (5 bases each). Germline V gives CDR1 MRHNA, CDR2 SNTAGT. The CDR3 consists of 15 residues. The CDR3 here is CASGEDGAPSYEQYF. The CDR3 coding sequence is TGTGCCAGCGGTGAAGACGGGGCCCCCTCCTACGAGCAGTACTTC.

Concerning this clonotype itself: A read error may explain this, as a much larger clone is one base away. The CDR3 ends on some other residue instead of the conserved phenylalanine or tryptophan, so this is likely a read error. The genes are TRBV7-4 and TRBJ2-7; 8 nucleotides agree with TRBD1. The CDR3 has 17 amino acids. Germline lookup yields CDR1 SGHVT and CDR2 SQSDAQ. V lost 3 bases, J lost 0 bases, and 10 bases stayed unmatched. As DNA, the CDR3 is TGTGCCAGCAGCTTTGGCGGACAGGGCCCAAGCTCCTACGAGCAGTACTCC. This encodes CASSFGGQGPSSYEQYS.

The chain employs TRBV12-3 or TRBV12-4 and TRBJ1-2, with 11 bases identical to TRBD1. The CDR3 is 15 residues long. Trimming cost V 4 bases and J 2 bases; bases outside gene matches: 3. CDR3 sequence reads: CASSSGQGVNYGYTF. DNA of the CDR3: TGTGCCAGCAGTTCGGGACAGGGGGTGAACTATGGCTACACCTTC.

The V gene is TRBV24-1, the J gene TRBJ2-2, with 9 bases aligning to TRBD2. Germline loops: CDR1 KGHDR, CDR2 SFDVKD. CDR3 length: 15 residues. The ends lost 11 bases at V and 4 bases at J; junction bases unmatched: 10. The CDR3 is CASTISGSVTGELFF. The DNA for the CDR3 is TGTGCCAGCACCATTAGCGGGAGCGTCACCGGGGAGCTGTTTTTT.

This chain joins TRBV7-7 and TRBJ2-7; 8 nucleotides agree with TRBD1. Germline lookup yields CDR1 SSHAT and CDR2 FNYEAQ (reference sequence). The CDR3 runs 15 residues. Trimming took 5 bases from V and 5 from J; bases not matched to a gene: 11. The CDR3 protein is CASSPRQGRFNEQYF. The CDR3 coding sequence is TGTGCCAGCAGCCCAAGACAGGGGAGGTTCAACGAGCAGTACTTC.